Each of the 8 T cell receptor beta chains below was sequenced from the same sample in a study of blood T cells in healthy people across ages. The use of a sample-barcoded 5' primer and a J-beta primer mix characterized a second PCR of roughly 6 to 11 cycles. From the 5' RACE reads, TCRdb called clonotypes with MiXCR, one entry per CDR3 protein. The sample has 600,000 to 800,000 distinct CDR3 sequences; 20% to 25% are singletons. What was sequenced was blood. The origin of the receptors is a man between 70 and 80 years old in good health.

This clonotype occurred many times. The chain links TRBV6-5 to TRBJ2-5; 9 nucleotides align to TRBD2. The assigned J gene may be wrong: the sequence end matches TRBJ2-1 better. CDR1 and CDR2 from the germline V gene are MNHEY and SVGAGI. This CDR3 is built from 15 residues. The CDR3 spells CASSLTGTSNNEQFF. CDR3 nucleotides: TGTGCCAGCAGTTTGACCGGGACTAGCAACAATGAGCAGTTCTTC.

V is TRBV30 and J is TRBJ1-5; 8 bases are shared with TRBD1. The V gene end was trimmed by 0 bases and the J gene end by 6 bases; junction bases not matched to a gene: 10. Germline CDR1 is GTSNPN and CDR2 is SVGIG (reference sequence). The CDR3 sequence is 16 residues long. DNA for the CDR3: TGTGCCTGGAGTGTAGGTGGACAGGGAGGGAGTCAGCCCCAGCATTTT. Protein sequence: CAWSVGGQGGSQPQHF.

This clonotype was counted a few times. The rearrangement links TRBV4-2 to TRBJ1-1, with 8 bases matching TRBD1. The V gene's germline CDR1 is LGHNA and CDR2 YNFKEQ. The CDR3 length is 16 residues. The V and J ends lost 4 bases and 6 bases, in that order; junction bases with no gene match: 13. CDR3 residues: CASSPSFHRDRSEAFF. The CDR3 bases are TGTGCCAGCAGCCCAAGTTTTCATCGGGACAGGTCTGAAGCTTTCTTT.

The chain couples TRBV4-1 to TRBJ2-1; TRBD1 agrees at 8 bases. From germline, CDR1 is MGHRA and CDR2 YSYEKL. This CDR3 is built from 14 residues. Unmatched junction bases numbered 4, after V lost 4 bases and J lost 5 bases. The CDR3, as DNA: TGCGCCAGCAGCCGGACAGGGCAGGACAATGAGCAGTTCTTC. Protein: CASSRTGQDNEQFF.

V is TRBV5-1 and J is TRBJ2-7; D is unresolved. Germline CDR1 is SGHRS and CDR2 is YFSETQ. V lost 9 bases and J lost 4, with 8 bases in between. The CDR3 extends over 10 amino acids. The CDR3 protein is CANTPYEQYF. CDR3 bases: TGCGCCAACACTCCTTACGAGCAGTACTTC.

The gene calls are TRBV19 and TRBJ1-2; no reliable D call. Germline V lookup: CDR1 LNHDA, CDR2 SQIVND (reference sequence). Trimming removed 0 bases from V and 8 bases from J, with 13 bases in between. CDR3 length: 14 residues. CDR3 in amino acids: CASSIDGSIYGYTF. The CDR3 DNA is TGTGCCAGTAGTATAGATGGCTCGATTTACGGCTACACCTTC.

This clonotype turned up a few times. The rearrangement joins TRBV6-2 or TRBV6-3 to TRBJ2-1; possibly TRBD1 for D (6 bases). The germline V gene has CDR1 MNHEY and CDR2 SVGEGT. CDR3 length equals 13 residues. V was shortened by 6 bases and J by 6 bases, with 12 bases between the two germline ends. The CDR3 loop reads CASRTKQGNEQFF. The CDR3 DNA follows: TGTGCCAGCAGGACCAAACAGGGCAATGAGCAGTTCTTC.

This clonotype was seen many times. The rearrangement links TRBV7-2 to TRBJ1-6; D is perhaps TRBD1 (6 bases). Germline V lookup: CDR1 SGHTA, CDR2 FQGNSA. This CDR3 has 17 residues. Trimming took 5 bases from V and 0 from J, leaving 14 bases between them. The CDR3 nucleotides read TGTGCCAGCAGCGTACAGGGTCGCGGCTCCTATAATTCACCCCTCCACTTT. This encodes CASSVQGRGSYNSPLHF. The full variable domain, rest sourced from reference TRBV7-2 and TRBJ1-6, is GAGVSQSPSNKVTEKGKDVELRCDPISGHTALYWYRQSLGQGLEFLIYFQGNSAPDKSGLPSDRFSAERTGGSVSTLTIQRTQQEDSAVYLCASSVQGRGSYNSPLHFGNGTRLTVT.